What follows are 17 T cell receptor beta chains derived from one specimen sequenced in a study of blood T cell repertoires in COVID-19. Assay used: immunoSEQ multiplex PCR; TCRdb lists only in-frame clones, some missing. The table lists some 210,000 clones, approximately 82% of them singletons. The material sequenced was peripheral blood. These receptors originate from a man in his forties or fifties with active or convalescent COVID-19.

The rearrangement uses TRBV19 and TRBJ2-5, with D uncertain. V was trimmed by 3 bases and J by 5 bases, leaving 7 bases between them. The CDR3 totals 12 residues. Germline V gene sequence: CDR1 LNHDA, CDR2 SQIVND (reference sequence). For the CDR3, the DNA is TGTGCCAGTAGTATGGAGTCGGAGACCCAGTACTTC. Encoded protein: CASSMESETQYF.

The chain combines TRBV5-4 with TRBJ1-1, with D possibly being TRBD1 (5 bases). Germline-derived CDR1 and CDR2 are SGHNT and YYREEE (reference sequence). The CDR3 spans 15 residues. Trimming removed 4 bases at V and 1 base at J, with 14 bases between. CDR3 coding DNA: TGTGCCAGCAGCCCGGGCCCTCAGGGGAACACTGAAGCTTTCTTT. Amino acids: CASSPGPQGNTEAFF.

The CDR3 region is CATSKGETTGNTIYF. The CDR3 DNA reads TGTGCCACCAGCAAGGGAGAGACAACTGGAAACACCATATATTTT. V usage is TRBV15 and J usage is TRBJ1-3; D remains unclear. The V end lost 4 bases, the J end lost 2 bases, and 12 bases lay between the germline ends. Germline CDR1 reads LNHNV; CDR2 reads YYDKDF (reference sequence). The CDR3 is 15 amino acids.

CDR3 DNA: TGTGCCAGCAGGGAACAGGGAACTAATGAAAAACTGTTTTTT. Residues: CASREQGTNEKLFF. V and J are TRBV28 and TRBJ1-4; D may be TRBD1 (6 bases). Per germline, CDR1 MDHEN and CDR2 SYDVKM. Trimming cost V 6 bases and J 1 base, with 9 bases left between them. The CDR3 has 14 residues.

The V call is TRBV18, the J call TRBJ2-7; D is unresolved. Germline-derived CDR1 and CDR2 are KGHSH and LQKENI. Trimming pared 6 bases from V and 0 bases from J, leaving 6 bases between. The CDR3 sequence is 12 residues long. The CDR3 loop reads CASSPSSYEQYF. The CDR3 nucleotides are TGTGCCAGCTCCCCGAGCTCCTACGAGCAGTACTTC.

This chain joins TRBV15 and TRBJ2-7; tentatively, D is TRBD1 (6 bases). Germline V gives CDR1 LNHNV, CDR2 YYDKDF (reference sequence). This CDR3 spans 15 amino acids. The V and J ends lost 3 bases and 3 bases respectively, with 15 bases between them. CDR3 sequence: CATSSAGTSHYEQYF. The DNA for the CDR3 is TGTGCCACCAGCAGCGCCGGGACATCGCACTACGAGCAGTACTTC.

The chain couples TRBV12-3 or TRBV12-4 to TRBJ1-1; D remains ambiguous. The length of the CDR3 is 11 residues. The V end lost 5 bases, the J end lost 3 bases, and 4 bases lay between the germline ends. CDR3 in DNA: TGTGCCAGCAGTCCAGACACTGAAGCTTTCTTT. It specifies CASSPDTEAFF.

This chain connects TRBV6-4 to TRBJ1-2, with TRBD1 as a possible D gene (6 bases). Deletions cut 0 bases from V and 7 bases from J, with 12 bases between. The germline V gene has CDR1 MRHNA and CDR2 SNTAGT. The CDR3 is made up of 14 amino acids. DNA for the CDR3: TGTGCCAGCAGTGACTCTGGGGGGGGCTGTGGCTACACCTTC. Translating gives CASSDSGGGCGYTF.

This clone came up once. The chain combines TRBV7-2 with TRBJ1-4; the D gene is possibly TRBD1 (5 bases). Germline CDR1 and CDR2: SGHTA and FQGNSA. This CDR3 contains 16 residues. V shed 6 bases and J shed 0 bases, with 14 bases lying between them. DNA for the CDR3: TGTGCCAGCAGGCCGGGACTACTTGCAACTAATGAAAAACTGTTTTTT. Amino acid sequence: CASRPGLLATNEKLFF. Looking up the rest from reference TRBV7-2 and TRBJ1-4 gives the full variable domain: GAGVSQSPSNKVTEKGKDVELRCDPISGHTALYWYRQSLGQGLEFLIYFQGNSAPDKSGLPSDRFSAERTGGSVSTLTIQRTQQEDSAVYLCASRPGLLATNEKLFFGSGTQLSVL.

The table lists this clone with a few counts. The J gene is TRBJ1-2, the V gene TRBV3-1 (or the pseudogene TRBV3-2), with D unresolved. Germline values: CDR1 LGHDT, CDR2 YNNKEL (reference sequence). This CDR3 has 13 residues. V was cut by 6 bases and J by 2 bases, with 10 bases left in between. CDR3 coding DNA: TGTGCCAGCAGTCCGGACTCAAACTATGGCTACACCTTC. This gives the protein CASSPDSNYGYTF.

V gene TRBV6-6 combines with J gene TRBJ2-4; 7 bases are shared with TRBD1. With V trimmed by 6 bases and J by 1 base, 6 bases remained unmatched. Germline CDR1 MNHNY, CDR2 SVGAGI (reference sequence). The CDR3 is 15 residues long. The CDR3 DNA reads TGTGCCAGCAGGGATGACAGGGAGGCCAAAAACATTCAGTACTTC. This encodes CASRDDREAKNIQYF.

The V and J genes are TRBV5-6 and TRBJ1-2; unclear D gene. With 4 bases removed from V and 0 bases from J, the gap between germline ends came to 7 bases. Looked up from germline, CDR1 is SGHDT and CDR2 is YYEEEE. The length of the CDR3 is 13 residues. DNA of the CDR3: TGTGCCAGCAGCCCGGTGACTAACTATGGCTACACCTTC. Its translation is CASSPVTNYGYTF.

The rearrangement links TRBV24-1 to TRBJ1-1; the D gene is possibly TRBD1 (5 bases). With 5 bases removed from V and 3 bases from J, the gap between germline ends came to 9 bases. Germline assignment: CDR1 KGHDR and CDR2 SFDVKD. The CDR3 has 13 amino acids. The CDR3 spells CATSAQGDTEAFF. DNA for the CDR3: TGTGCCACCAGTGCCCAGGGTGACACTGAAGCTTTCTTT.

This clone has only one observation. The J gene is TRBJ1-6, the V gene TRBV1; the table assigns TRBD1, which was not confirmed against the DNA. TRBV1 is marked as a pseudogene. The CDR3 sequence is 15 residues long. The CDR3 DNA reads as TGCACCAGCAGCCTACGGGACAGGGGTAATTCACCCCTCCACTTT. Translating it yields CTSSLRDRGNSPLHF.

In its sample, this clone was seen once. This chain connects TRBV6-4 to TRBJ1-6, with 11 bases identical to TRBD1. Germline CDR1 MRHNA, CDR2 SNTAGT. The CDR3 length is 14 residues. The J segment lost 10 bases and the V segment lost 4 bases, leaving 3 bases of the junction unmatched. CDR3 in amino acids: CASSAGQGGSPLHF. DNA for the CDR3: TGTGCCAGCAGTGCGGGACAGGGGGGATCACCCCTCCACTTT.

Concerning this clone: The sample holds other DNA sequences that translate to the same CDR3. This chain links TRBV5-1 with TRBJ2-7, with 7 bases identical to TRBD2. The CDR3 contains 14 residues. Germline CDR1 SGHRS, CDR2 YFSETQ. Losses at the gene ends were 0 bases for V and 2 bases for J; bases not matched to a gene: 2. CDR3 bases: TGCGCCAGCAGCTTGGCGGGGGGTACCTACGAGCAGTACTTC. This translates into CASSLAGGTYEQYF.

V usage is TRBV5-1 and J usage is TRBJ1-4, with 7 bases fitting TRBD1. V lost 3 bases and J lost 8; bases outside the gene matches: 4. Per germline, CDR1 SGHRS and CDR2 YFSETQ. This CDR3 has 13 residues. The CDR3 DNA reads TGCGCCAGCAGCTCGGGACAGAGAGAAAAACTGTTTTTT. It encodes CASSSGQREKLFF.